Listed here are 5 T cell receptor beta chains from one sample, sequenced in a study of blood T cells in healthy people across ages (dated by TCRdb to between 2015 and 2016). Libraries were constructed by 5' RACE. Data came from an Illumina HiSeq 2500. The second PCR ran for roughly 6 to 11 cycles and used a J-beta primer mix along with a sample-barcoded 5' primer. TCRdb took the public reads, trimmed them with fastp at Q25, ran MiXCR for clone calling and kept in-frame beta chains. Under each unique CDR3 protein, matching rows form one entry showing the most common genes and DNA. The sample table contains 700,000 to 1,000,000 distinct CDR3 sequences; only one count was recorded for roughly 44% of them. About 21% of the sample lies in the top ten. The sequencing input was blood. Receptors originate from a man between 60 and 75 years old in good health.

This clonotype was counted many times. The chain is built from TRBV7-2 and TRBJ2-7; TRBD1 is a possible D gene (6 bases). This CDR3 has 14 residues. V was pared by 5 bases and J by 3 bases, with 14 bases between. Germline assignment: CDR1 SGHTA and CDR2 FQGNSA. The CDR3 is CASSRRADSYEQYF. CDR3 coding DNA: TGTGCCAGCAGCAGACGCGCGGACAGCTACGAGCAGTACTTC. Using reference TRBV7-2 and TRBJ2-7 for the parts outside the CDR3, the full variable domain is GAGVSQSPSNKVTEKGKDVELRCDPISGHTALYWYRQSLGQGLEFLIYFQGNSAPDKSGLPSDRFSAERTGGSVSTLTIQRTQQEDSAVYLCASSRRADSYEQYFGPGTRLTVT.

Here the CDR3 DNA reads TGCAGTGCTAACCCCGACGCCCGTACGCAGTATTTT. Protein product: CSANPDARTQYF. This sequence joins TRBV20-1 and TRBJ2-3; D not certain. Per germline, CDR1 DFQATT and CDR2 SNEGSKA (reference sequence). This CDR3 comprises 12 residues. The V gene lost 4 bases and the J gene lost 8 bases, with 13 bases spanning the gap.

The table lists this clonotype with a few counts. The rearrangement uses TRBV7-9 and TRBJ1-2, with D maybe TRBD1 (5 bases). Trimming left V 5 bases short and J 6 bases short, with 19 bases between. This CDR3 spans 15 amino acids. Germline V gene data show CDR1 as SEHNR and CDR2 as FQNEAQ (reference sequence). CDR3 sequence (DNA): TGTGCCAGCAGCGCAAGGGGACCCACAGCCCATGGCTACACCTTC. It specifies CASSARGPTAHGYTF. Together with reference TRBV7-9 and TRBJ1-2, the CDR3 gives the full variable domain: DTGVSQNPRHKITKRGQNVTFRCDPISEHNRLYWYRQTLGQGPEFLTYFQNEAQLEKSRLLSDRFSAERPKGSFSTLEIQRTEQGDSAMYLCASSARGPTAHGYTFGSGTRLTVV.

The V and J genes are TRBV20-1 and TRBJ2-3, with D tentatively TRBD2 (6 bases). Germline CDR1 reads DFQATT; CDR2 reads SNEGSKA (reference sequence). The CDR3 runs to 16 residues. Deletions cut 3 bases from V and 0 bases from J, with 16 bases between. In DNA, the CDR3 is TGCAGTGCTAGTGGACAACGGGGGATAAGCACAGATACGCAGTATTTT. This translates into CSASGQRGISTDTQYF.

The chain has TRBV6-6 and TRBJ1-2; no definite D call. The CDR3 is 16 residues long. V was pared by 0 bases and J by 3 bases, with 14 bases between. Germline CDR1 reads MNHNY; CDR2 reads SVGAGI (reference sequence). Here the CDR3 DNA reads TGTGCCAGCAGTTACTCGACGGCTTCCGGGGACTATGGCTACACCTTC. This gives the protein CASSYSTASGDYGYTF.